Listed below are T cell receptor beta chains from one sample, sequenced in a study of shared clonotypes between healthy human individuals. Profiling relied on immunoSEQ multiplex PCR, and the TCRdb table lists in-frame clones only, not all of them. Here the sample spans about 2.5 million clones, approximately 90% being singletons. The sequencing input was naive CD4+ T cells from PBMCs. These receptor sequences come from a young man in good health. Some clones in this sample may be carry-over from other donors' samples. Each CDR3 is given with its conserved first and last residue. D genes are given only for firm matches. Size values are once, few and many counts, or a class for expanded clones, and some rows have none.

j_gene	abundance	d_gene	v_gene	CDR3aa	CDR3nt
TRBJ2-7	NA	NA	TRBV6-6	CASSYLDRHEQYF	TGTGCCAGCAGTTATCTCGACAGGCACGAGCAGTACTTC
TRBJ1-2	NA	NA	TRBV4-1	CASSLEWIGAANNYGYTF	TGCGCCAGCAGCCTAGAATGGATCGGGGCAGCCAATAACTATGGCTACACCTTC
TRBJ2-3	NA	NA	TRBV7-2	CASSPRGTDTQYF	TGTGCCAGCAGCCCTAGAGGGACAGATACGCAGTATTTT
TRBJ2-7	NA	TRBD2	TRBV12-5	CASGRGGYEQYF	TGTGCTAGTGGCCGGGGGGGCTACGAGCAGTACTTC
TRBJ1-2	NA	NA	TRBV9	CASSPTSPNYGYTF	TGTGCCAGCAGCCCCACCAGCCCTAACTATGGCTACACCTTC
TRBJ2-6	NA	NA	TRBV11-2	CASSLRGGANVLTF	TGTGCCAGCAGCCTGAGGGGTGGGGCCAACGTCCTGACTTTC
TRBJ2-3	NA	TRBD1	TRBV7-9	CASSYGDRGTDTQYF	TGTGCCAGCAGCTACGGAGACAGGGGCACAGATACGCAGTATTTT
TRBJ2-7	NA	NA	TRBV5-1	CASSLEAGNTYEQYF	TGCGCCAGCAGCTTGGAGGCAGGGAATACCTACGAGCAGTACTTC
TRBJ1-2	NA	TRBD1	TRBV5-1	CASSDTGDGYTF	TGCGCCAGCAGCGACACAGGGGATGGCTACACCTTC
TRBJ1-5	NA	NA	TRBV29-1	CSVGSGYVNQPQHF	TGCAGCGTTGGGTCGGGGTACGTAAATCAGCCCCAGCATTTT
TRBJ2-3	NA	NA	TRBV30	CAWSRGGSTDTQYF	TGTGCCTGGAGCCGCGGCGGGAGCACAGATACGCAGTATTTT
TRBJ2-5	NA	NA	TRBV6-6	CASRAVNARGTQYF	TGTGCCAGCAGGGCCGTGAACGCGAGGGGGACCCAGTACTTC
TRBJ2-3	NA	NA	TRBV5-6	CASSLGGGRGWDTDTQYF	TGTGCCAGCAGCTTGGGAGGAGGCAGGGGATGGGACACAGATACGCAGTATTTT
TRBJ2-7	NA	TRBD2	TRBV11-3	CASSLGGGYEQYF	TGTGCCAGCAGCTTGGGCGGGGGATACGAGCAGTACTTC
TRBJ1-2	NA	TRBD1	TRBV28	CASSPGGGYGYTF	TGTGCCAGCAGCCCAGGGGGAGGCTATGGCTACACCTTC
TRBJ2-5	NA	TRBD2	TRBV15	CATGEGGSVETQYF	TGTGCCACCGGGGAGGGAGGCTCTGTTGAGACCCAGTACTTC
TRBJ1-1	NA	NA	TRBV11-3	CASSLDGEDTEAFF	TGTGCCAGCAGCTTAGACGGGGAGGACACTGAAGCTTTCTTT
TRBJ1-5	NA	NA	TRBV5-5	CASSSGRGSQPQHF	TGTGCCAGCAGCTCCGGCCGGGGATCCCAGCCCCAGCATTTT
TRBJ2-3	NA	NA	TRBV27	CASRVYGSTDTQYF	TGTGCCAGCAGAGTTTACGGAAGCACAGATACGCAGTATTTT
TRBJ1-1	NA	TRBD1	TRBV28	CASSRGTESEAFF	TGTGCCAGCAGCCGAGGGACAGAAAGTGAAGCTTTCTTT
TRBJ2-3	NA	NA	TRBV7-9	CASSFRASATDTQYF	TGTGCCAGCAGCTTCAGGGCTAGCGCCACAGATACGCAGTATTTT
TRBJ1-5	NA	NA	TRBV27	CASAIRGGGNQPQHF	TGTGCCTCGGCGATCCGAGGAGGGGGGAATCAGCCCCAGCATTTT
TRBJ2-5	NA	TRBD2	TRBV28	CASSPGLAGERETQYF	TGTGCCAGCAGTCCCGGACTAGCGGGAGAGAGAGAGACCCAGTACTTC
TRBJ2-7	NA	NA	TRBV5-1	CASSPTDATYEQYF	TGCGCCAGCAGCCCCACGGACGCCACCTACGAGCAGTACTTC
TRBJ1-2	NA	NA	TRBV10-2	CASSAPDGYGYTF	TGCGCCAGCAGTGCACCGGACGGCTATGGCTACACCTTC
TRBJ2-1	NA	TRBD1	TRBV11-2	CASSFQGALSTRNEQFF	TGTGCCAGCAGCTTCCAGGGGGCCCTATCCACTCGCAATGAGCAGTTCTTC
TRBJ1-1	few	TRBD1	TRBV18	CASSPSGQGAITEAFF	TGTGCCAGCTCACCGTCTGGACAGGGGGCAATCACTGAAGCTTTCTTT
TRBJ1-5	NA	NA	TRBV19	CASSLRDGFNQPQHF	TGTGCCAGTAGCCTCCGGGACGGGTTCAATCAGCCCCAGCATTTT
TRBJ2-3	NA	NA	TRBV23-1	CASSLPGPPVGPDTQYF	TGCGCCAGCAGTCTACCCGGGCCCCCCGTGGGGCCAGATACGCAGTATTTT
TRBJ1-1	few	NA	TRBV6-5	CASTDSRGWYTEAFF	TGTGCCAGCACCGACTCGAGGGGTTGGTACACTGAAGCTTTCTTT
TRBJ2-2	NA	NA	TRBV7-6	CASSFTTDTGELFF	TGTGCCAGCAGCTTTACTACGGACACCGGGGAGCTGTTTTTT
TRBJ1-2	NA	NA	TRBV6-1	CASSEARVGYTF	TGTGCCAGCAGTGAAGCCAGGGTTGGCTACACCTTC
TRBJ2-6	NA	NA	TRBV19	CASSIARISGANVLTF	TGTGCCAGTAGTATAGCCAGGATCTCTGGGGCCAACGTCCTGACTTTC
TRBJ1-5	once	NA	TRBV30	CAWSVGGWEQPQHF	TGTGCCTGGAGTGTAGGGGGATGGGAACAGCCCCAGCATTTT
TRBJ1-2	NA	TRBD1	TRBV28	CASSPDREESFYGYTF	TGTGCCAGCAGCCCCGACAGGGAGGAAAGTTTCTATGGCTACACCTTC
TRBJ2-3	NA	TRBD1	TRBV4-2	CASSEEGTGGREDTQYF	TGTGCCAGCAGCGAAGAGGGGACAGGGGGCAGGGAAGATACGCAGTATTTT
TRBJ2-7	NA	NA	TRBV7-9	CASSLNQGSYEQYF	TGTGCCAGCAGCTTAAATCAGGGGTCCTACGAGCAGTACTTC
TRBJ1-5	NA	NA	TRBV4-1	CASSQDLLNQPQHF	TGCGCCAGCAGCCAAGATCTCCTTAATCAGCCCCAGCATTTT
TRBJ1-2	NA	TRBD1	TRBV29-1	CSVRQGEHYGYTF	TGCAGCGTACGACAGGGAGAACACTATGGCTACACCTTC
TRBJ2-3	NA	NA	TRBV5-6	CASSLGVDTRADTQYF	TGTGCCAGCAGCTTGGGAGTAGATACCCGCGCAGATACGCAGTATTTT
TRBJ1-4	once	TRBD1	TRBV7-8	CASSLSGTGMNEKLFF	TGTGCCAGCAGCCTGTCAGGGACAGGGATGAATGAAAAACTGTTTTTT
TRBJ2-2	NA	NA	TRBV18	CASSRISGANTGELFF	TGTGCCAGCTCACGGATATCAGGAGCGAACACCGGGGAGCTGTTTTTT
TRBJ2-6	few	NA	TRBV6-5	CASSYSYSSGANVLTF	TGTGCCAGCAGTTACTCTTACAGCTCTGGGGCCAACGTCCTGACTTTC
TRBJ2-3	NA	NA	TRBV7-6	CASSSSEAGDTQYF	TGTGCCAGCAGCTCCTCCGAGGCAGGCGATACGCAGTATTTT
TRBJ2-5	few	NA	TRBV4-1	CASSQLGETQYF	TGCGCCAGCAGCCAACTGGGCGAGACCCAGTACTTC
TRBJ2-7	NA	NA	TRBV14	CASSPRQGGKQYF	TGTGCCAGCAGCCCCCGGCAGGGCGGAAAGCAGTACTTC
TRBJ1-4	NA	TRBD1	TRBV9	CASSVGRTGGEKLFF	TGTGCCAGCAGCGTAGGCCGGACAGGAGGTGAAAAACTGTTTTTT
TRBJ2-3	NA	TRBD2	TRBV5-1	CASSSGTSGSTDTQYF	TGCGCCAGCAGCTCAGGGACTAGCGGTAGCACAGATACGCAGTATTTT
TRBJ1-2	NA	NA	TRBV30	CAWRPGRAAVPYGYTF	TGTGCCTGGAGGCCCGGTAGGGCAGCAGTGCCGTATGGCTACACCTTC
TRBJ1-2	NA	TRBD1	TRBV27	CASSFKGAGGYTF	TGTGCCAGCAGTTTTAAGGGGGCCGGGGGCTACACCTTC
TRBJ2-2	NA	NA	TRBV15	CATRDRNTGELFF	TGTGCCACCCGAGACAGAAACACCGGGGAGCTGTTTTTT
TRBJ2-5	NA	NA	TRBV28	CASSPRKWGPPETQYF	TGTGCCAGCAGTCCCCGAAAGTGGGGGCCTCCAGAGACCCAGTACTTC
TRBJ2-2	NA	TRBD2	TRBV28	CASSFLSGRDPGELFF	TGTGCCAGCAGTTTTCTGTCCGGGAGGGACCCCGGGGAGCTGTTTTTT
TRBJ2-3	NA	NA	TRBV7-2	CASSLGNPTDTQYF	TGTGCCAGCAGCTTAGGCAATCCCACAGATACGCAGTATTTT
TRBJ2-1	NA	TRBD2	TRBV28	CASSSAGVLNEQFF	TGTGCCAGCAGTTCAGCGGGAGTCCTCAATGAGCAGTTCTTC
TRBJ1-1	NA	TRBD1	TRBV5-1	CASSHQDRDTEAFF	TGCGCCAGCAGCCACCAAGACAGGGACACTGAAGCTTTCTTT
TRBJ2-5	NA	TRBD2	TRBV13	CASSLNAAVLAGVETQYF	TGTGCCAGCAGCTTAAATGCGGCGGTGTTAGCGGGAGTAGAGACCCAGTACTTC
TRBJ1-3	NA	NA	TRBV6-6	CASSDNLGNTIYF	TGTGCCAGCAGTGACAACCTTGGAAACACCATATATTTT
TRBJ2-6	NA	NA	TRBV11-3	CASRPIDRISGANVLTF	TGTGCCAGCAGACCCATAGACAGGATCTCTGGGGCCAACGTCCTGACTTTC
TRBJ1-5	NA	TRBD1	TRBV19	CASSVGPDRGHQPQHF	TGTGCCAGTAGTGTGGGTCCGGACAGGGGCCATCAGCCCCAGCATTTT